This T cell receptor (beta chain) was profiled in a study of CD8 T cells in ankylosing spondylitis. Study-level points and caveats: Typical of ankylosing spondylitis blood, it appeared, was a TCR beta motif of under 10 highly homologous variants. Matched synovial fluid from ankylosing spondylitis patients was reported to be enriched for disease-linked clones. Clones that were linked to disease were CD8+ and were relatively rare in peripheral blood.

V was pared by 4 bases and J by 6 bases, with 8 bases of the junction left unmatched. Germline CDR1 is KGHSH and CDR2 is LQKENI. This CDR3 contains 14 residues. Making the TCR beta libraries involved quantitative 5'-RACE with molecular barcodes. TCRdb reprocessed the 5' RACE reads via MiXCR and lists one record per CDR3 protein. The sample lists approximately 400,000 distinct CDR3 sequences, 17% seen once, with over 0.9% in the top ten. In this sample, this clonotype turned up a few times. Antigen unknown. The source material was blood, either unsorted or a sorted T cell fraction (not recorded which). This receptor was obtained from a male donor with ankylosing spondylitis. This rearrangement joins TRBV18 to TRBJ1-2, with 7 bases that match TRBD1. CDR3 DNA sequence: TGTGCCAGCTCACGCCAAGGGGGCTCGGATGGCTACACCTTC. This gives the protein CASSRQGGSDGYTF.